The clone carrying this TCR beta chain has a single count. Its antigen is as yet unknown. Trimming cost V 4 bases and J 6 bases, with 7 bases left between them. Germline CDR1 reads SQVTM; CDR2 reads ANQGSEA. CDR3 size: 11 residues. This sample is drawn from a study of shared clonotypes between healthy human individuals. General study points: Sequencing depth was expected to affect clonotype sharing among donors.

Sequencing used immunoSEQ multiplex PCR; TCRdb keeps in-frame clones, though not all of them. The table lists 2 million to 2.5 million clones, roughly 95% of them singletons. The TCR was taken from a man between 18 and 35 years old in good health. The material sequenced was naive CD4+ T cells sorted from blood. The sample's subset: CD45RA+ positively selected. This chain uses TRBV29-1 with TRBJ1-5; D might be TRBD1 (5 bases). As DNA, the CDR3 is TGCAGCGTTGGGGACCCTCAGCCCCAGCATTTT. It translates to CSVGDPQPQHF.